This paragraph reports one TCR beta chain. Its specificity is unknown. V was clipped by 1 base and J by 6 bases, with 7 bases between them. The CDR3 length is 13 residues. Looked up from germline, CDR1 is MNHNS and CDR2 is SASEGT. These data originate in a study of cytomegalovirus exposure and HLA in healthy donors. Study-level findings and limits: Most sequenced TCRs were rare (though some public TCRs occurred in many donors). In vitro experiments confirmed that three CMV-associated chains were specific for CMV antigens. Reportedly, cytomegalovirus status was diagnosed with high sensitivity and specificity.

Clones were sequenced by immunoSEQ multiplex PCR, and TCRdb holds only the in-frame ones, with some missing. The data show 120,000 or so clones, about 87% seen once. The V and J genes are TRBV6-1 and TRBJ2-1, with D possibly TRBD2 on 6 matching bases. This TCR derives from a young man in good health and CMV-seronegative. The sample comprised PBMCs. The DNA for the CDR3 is TGTGCCAGCAGTGAAGGGAGGGGCAATGAGCAGTTCTTC. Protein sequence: CASSEGRGNEQFF.